Following are 28 T cell receptor beta chains from one sample sequenced in a study of Graves' ophthalmopathy and Graves' hyperthyroidism (dated by TCRdb to between 2017 and 2018). The sequencer was an Illumina HiSeq 2000. For repertoire sequencing, TCR beta CDR3 regions were amplified from RNA transcripts. The first round of RT-PCR was done with HTBI primers and the Qiagen OneStep RT-PCR kit, and was followed by a second round of multiplex PCR, then size selection and purification. TCRdb reworked the public reads: Q25 trimming with fastp, MiXCR clone assembly, productive beta chains retained. A single entry per CDR3 protein holds the most common genes and DNA from its merged rows. This sample gives approximately 480,000 distinct CDR3 sequences in total; approximately 15% of them show up just once. Together, the top ten hold 9.8% of the sample. The sequenced material came from blood. These receptors were taken from a woman aged 25-40 years with Graves' ophthalmopathy. Donor details come from another sample of the same person, matched by shared clones.

At least ten counts were recorded for this clonotype. The V and J genes are TRBV7-9 and TRBJ1-1; no clear D gene. Germline values: CDR1 SEHNR, CDR2 FQNEAQ (reference sequence). The V gene lost 5 bases and the J gene lost 1 base, with 14 bases spanning the gap. The CDR3 consists of 15 residues. The CDR3 bases are TGTGCCAGCAGCCCCGCCCAGAGGAAGAACACTGAAGCTTTCTTT. Translation: CASSPAQRKNTEAFF.

The sample holds many counts of this clonotype. The chain is built from TRBV6-5 and TRBJ2-5; 7 nucleotides match TRBD1. Germline-derived CDR1 and CDR2 are MNHEY and SVGAGI. The CDR3 loop spans 15 amino acids. Trimming removed 4 bases from V and 3 bases from J; junction bases left unmatched: 8. The CDR3: CASSSLTGVEETQYF. In DNA form, the CDR3 reads TGTGCCAGCAGTTCGCTAACAGGGGTTGAAGAGACCCAGTACTTC.

The chain carries TRBV3-1 and TRBJ1-5, with 11 bases fitting TRBD1. The germline V gene encodes CDR1 LGHDT and CDR2 YNNKEL (reference sequence). V was pared by 1 base and J by 1 base, with 3 bases of the junction left unmatched. The CDR3 has 17 residues. This CDR3 reads CASSQGTGGMSNQPQHF. The CDR3 region has the DNA TGTGCCAGCAGCCAAGGGACAGGGGGCATGAGCAATCAGCCCCAGCATTTT.

This clonotype was picked up many times. This chain uses TRBV27 with TRBJ1-2, with 7 bases that match TRBD1. Germline loops: CDR1 MNHEY, CDR2 SMNVEV (reference sequence). The junction had 18 bases not matched to a gene; V was cut back by 8 bases and J by 0 bases. The CDR3 contains 18 residues. DNA for the CDR3: TGTGCCAGCTCTCCAGACACAGGGGTCGCTTTCCCTAACTATGGCTACACCTTC. Encoded protein: CASSPDTGVAFPNYGYTF.

The chain has TRBV10-3 and TRBJ1-1; perhaps TRBD1 as D (6 bases). Germline values: CDR1 ENHRY, CDR2 SYGVKD. CDR3 length equals 15 residues. With 6 bases removed from V and 3 bases from J, the gap between germline ends came to 17 bases. CDR3 DNA: TGTGCCATCAGGGGGGACAAATTAATGGACACTGAAGCTTTCTTT. It specifies CAIRGDKLMDTEAFF.

This clonotype was seen repeatedly, ten times or more. The J gene is TRBJ2-7, the V gene TRBV20-1; no definite D call. CDR3 length: 13 residues. With 6 bases removed from V and 2 bases from J, the gap between germline ends came to 14 bases. CDR1 is DFQATT, CDR2 SNEGSKA, per germline (reference sequence). In DNA form, the CDR3 reads TGCAGTGCGCTAGGTTTCCCTCCCTACGAGCAGTACTTC. This gives the protein CSALGFPPYEQYF.

This clonotype was seen repeatedly, ten times or more. The V gene is TRBV30, the J gene TRBJ2-5; 9 nucleotides align to TRBD2. The CDR3 has 15 amino acids. Germline V gene lookup returns CDR1 GTSNPN and CDR2 SVGIG (reference sequence). With 0 bases clipped from V and 1 base from J, the junction kept 3 bases outside the gene matches. The CDR3 DNA is TGTGCCTGGAGTGTAGCTAGCGGGACCCAAGAGACCCAGTACTTC. It specifies CAWSVASGTQETQYF.

This clonotype was recorded at least ten times. The chain couples TRBV28 to TRBJ1-2; D is uncertain. The CDR3 is 13 residues long. Trimming removed 6 bases from V and 8 bases from J, with 16 bases in between. Germline V CDR1 and CDR2: MDHEN, SYDVKM. The CDR3 loop reads CASSYPGARGYTF. Written as DNA, the CDR3 is TGTGCCAGCAGCTACCCGGGAGCCCGGGGCTACACCTTC.

This clonotype was recorded at least ten times. V and J are TRBV20-1 and TRBJ2-7, with D possibly matching TRBD2 (6 bases). Germline CDR1 DFQATT, CDR2 SNEGSKA (reference sequence). Trimming stripped 3 bases from V and 2 bases from J, with 17 bases between. The CDR3 has 15 residues. DNA of the CDR3: TGCAGTGCTAGGGCGGCGGGACCCTTTACCTACGAGCAGTACTTC. Amino acid sequence: CSARAAGPFTYEQYF.

This clonotype was seen ten or more times. The rearrangement uses TRBV6-5 and TRBJ2-4, with TRBD2 matching over 7 bases. The J segment lost 4 bases and the V segment lost 2 bases, leaving 2 bases of the junction unmatched. Germline CDR1 MNHEY, CDR2 SVGAGI. This CDR3 comprises 14 residues. The CDR3 coding sequence is TGTGCCAGCAGTTACGGGAGGGCGAAAAACATTCAGTACTTC. It yields the protein CASSYGRAKNIQYF.

This clonotype showed up many times. The chain employs TRBV5-1 and TRBJ1-1; no definite D call. Germline CDR1 SGHRS, CDR2 YFSETQ. The CDR3 covers 13 residues. Trimming stripped 0 bases from V and 5 bases from J, with 8 bases between. The CDR3 sequence: CASSLVGLTEAFF. The CDR3 region has the DNA TGCGCCAGCAGCTTGGTCGGGCTAACTGAAGCTTTCTTT.

This clonotype has at least ten counts. The CDR3 region has the DNA TGTGCCAGCAGCTCCAGGACGAGCTCCTACGAGCAGTACTTC. It yields the protein CASSSRTSSYEQYF. This sequence joins TRBV7-9 and TRBJ2-7; D not resolved. The CDR3 length is 14 residues. Trimming cost V 4 bases and J 0 bases, with 10 bases left between them. Germline CDR1 is SEHNR and CDR2 is FQNEAQ (reference sequence).

In its sample, this clonotype was seen many times. This chain joins TRBV6-1 and TRBJ2-3; a possible D gene is TRBD2 (5 bases). Between the trimmed V and J ends, which lost 8 bases and 6 bases, there was a span of 21 bases. Germline values: CDR1 MNHNS, CDR2 SASEGT. There are 15 residues in the CDR3. CDR3 protein: CASLSFRTVQDTQYF. CDR3 nucleotide sequence: TGTGCCAGCCTAAGCTTTAGGACTGTACAGGATACGCAGTATTTT.

This clonotype was counted at least ten times. This sequence joins TRBV7-3 and TRBJ2-5, with 8 bases aligning to TRBD2. J gave up 1 base and V 2 bases, and 3 bases lay outside the gene matches. The CDR3 loop spans 15 amino acids. From germline, CDR1 is SGHTA and CDR2 FQGTGA. Here the CDR3 reads CASSLAGGFQETQYF. The CDR3 DNA is TGTGCCAGCAGCTTAGCGGGGGGCTTCCAAGAGACCCAGTACTTC.

In its sample, this clonotype was seen many times. The rearrangement uses TRBV5-5 and TRBJ1-5; D ambiguous. Looked up from germline, CDR1 is SGHKS and CDR2 is YYEKEE (reference sequence). The CDR3 length is 12 residues. V was shortened by 2 bases and J by 5 bases, with 5 bases between the two germline ends. The CDR3 DNA follows: TGTGCCAGCAGCTTTTTTGATCAGCCCCAGCATTTT. Its protein is CASSFFDQPQHF.

This clonotype was counted many times. This chain uses TRBV6-1 with TRBJ1-3; D is unclear. Deletions cut 8 bases from V and 3 bases from J, with 11 bases between. Per germline, CDR1 MNHNS and CDR2 SASEGT. The CDR3 is 13 amino acids. In DNA, the CDR3 is TGTGCCAGCCTGCCACCTGGTGGAAACACCATATATTTT. Translated, it gives CASLPPGGNTIYF.

This clonotype was counted ten times or more. V and J are TRBV20-1 and TRBJ2-7; 10 bases line up with TRBD2. The V and J ends lost 3 bases and 3 bases, in that order; junction bases with no gene match: 5. The CDR3 is 14 residues long. Germline V gene data show CDR1 as DFQATT and CDR2 as SNEGSKA (reference sequence). The CDR3 DNA sequence: TGCAGTGCTAGTAAGCGGGAGGGCGTCTACGAGCAGTACTTC. Its translation is CSASKREGVYEQYF.

This clonotype was counted only a few times. V gene TRBV3-1 combines with J gene TRBJ2-2; TRBD2 aligns across 13 bases. The junction had 6 bases not matched to a gene; V was cut back by 4 bases and J by 7 bases. Germline V gene data show CDR1 as LGHDT and CDR2 as YNNKEL (reference sequence). The CDR3 has 16 amino acids. The CDR3 protein is CASSLGLAGDHGELFF. The CDR3 DNA follows: TGTGCCAGCAGCCTCGGACTAGCGGGAGATCACGGGGAGCTGTTTTTT.

At least ten counts were recorded for this clonotype. The J gene is TRBJ1-2, the V gene TRBV27; 8 bases align to TRBD1. The CDR3 totals 16 residues. Per germline, CDR1 MNHEY and CDR2 SMNVEV (reference sequence). Trimming took 2 bases from V and 8 from J; bases not matched to a gene: 13. CDR3: CASSLKPRTGWMGYTF. CDR3 sequence (DNA): TGTGCCAGCAGTTTAAAGCCTCGGACAGGGTGGATGGGCTACACCTTC.

This clonotype was detected ten times or more. This chain links TRBV12-3 or TRBV12-4 with TRBJ2-7; D is undetermined. Trimming removed 3 bases from V and 3 bases from J, with 18 bases in between. CDR3 length: 16 amino acids. CDR3 bases: TGTGCCAGCAGTTTTTCCGCGGCAGCGATAAACTACGAGCAGTACTTC. It translates to CASSFSAAAINYEQYF.

The chain employs TRBV6-1 and TRBJ2-7; TRBD1 matches 7 bases. V was clipped by 8 bases and J by 1 base; unmatched bases: 8. Germline V gene sequence: CDR1 MNHNS, CDR2 SASEGT. This CDR3 is built from 14 residues. CDR3 coding DNA: TGTGCCAGCTTGGAGGCAGGGGGATCCTACGAGCAGTACTTC. Translating it yields CASLEAGGSYEQYF.

The chain links TRBV20-1 to TRBJ2-4, with a weak D call TRBD1 (5 bases). The CDR3 covers 16 residues. Germline V gene sequence: CDR1 DFQATT, CDR2 SNEGSKA (reference sequence). V was cut by 0 bases and J by 1 base, with 13 bases left in between. In nucleotides, the CDR3 is TGCAGTGCTAGAGATCTTGGGGCGCGGGCCAAAAACATTCAGTACTTC. The encoded protein is CSARDLGARAKNIQYF.

The table lists this clonotype with many counts. J is TRBJ1-2 and V is TRBV7-3, with D tentatively TRBD1 (5 bases). The CDR3 has 14 amino acids. V was clipped by 0 bases and J by 4 bases, with 9 bases between them. CDR1 is SGHTA and CDR2 is FQGTGA in the germline V gene. The CDR3 DNA is TGTGCCAGCAGCTTAACGGCAGGGTCCTATGGCTACACCTTC. Translated, it gives CASSLTAGSYGYTF.

In its sample, this clonotype was seen a few times. The chain uses TRBV9 and TRBJ2-5; possibly TRBD1 for D (6 bases). The ends were cut back, 4 bases at V and 5 bases at J, with 18 bases in the middle. Per the germline V gene, CDR1 is SGDLS and CDR2 is YYNGEE. The CDR3 loop spans 15 amino acids. CDR3 nucleotides: TGTGCCAGCAGCCCACGCTGGGGGCTAGGGGAGACCCAGTACTTC. It translates to CASSPRWGLGETQYF.

This clonotype has ten or more counts. The J gene is TRBJ1-6, the V gene TRBV7-2; the D gene is possibly TRBD1 (5 bases). Trimming stripped 4 bases from V and 7 bases from J, with 5 bases between. The germline gives CDR1 SGHTA, CDR2 FQGNSA. CDR3 length: 12 amino acids. Here the CDR3 DNA reads TGTGCCAGCAGCTGGACAAATTCACCCCTCCACTTT. It codes for CASSWTNSPLHF.

The sample holds many counts of this clonotype. The chain links TRBV7-8 to TRBJ1-3, with 8 bases lining up with TRBD1. The CDR3 runs 17 residues. Germline CDR1 SGHVS, CDR2 FQNEAQ. Unmatched junction bases numbered 5, after V lost 1 base and J lost 0 bases. CDR3 in DNA: TGTGCCAGCAGCTTAGGGGACAGGACCATCTCTGGAAACACCATATATTTT. Amino acid sequence: CASSLGDRTISGNTIYF. The complete variable domain, with remaining parts taken from reference TRBV7-8 and TRBJ1-3, reads GAGVSQSPRYKVAKRGQDVALRCDPISGHVSLFWYQQALGQGPEFLTYFQNEAQLDKSGLPSDRFFAERPEGSVSTLKIQRTQQEDSAVYLCASSLGDRTISGNTIYFGEGSWLTVV.

This clonotype was observed many times. The V gene is TRBV6-1, the J gene TRBJ2-7; 10 nucleotides line up with TRBD2. The V gene's germline CDR1 is MNHNS and CDR2 SASEGT. This CDR3 contains 15 residues. Losses at the gene ends were 7 bases for V and 2 bases for J; bases not matched to a gene: 8. The DNA for the CDR3 is TGTGCCAGCATCAACGTACTAGCGGGACCCTACGAGCAGTACTTC. Translating it yields CASINVLAGPYEQYF.

This clonotype has just a few counts. The V call is TRBV12-3 or TRBV12-4, the J call TRBJ1-1; tentatively, D is TRBD1 (5 bases). V lost 5 bases and J lost 11, with 12 bases in between. The CDR3 has 11 residues. The CDR3 DNA is TGTGCCAGCAGTCCGAGCGGGGGGGCTTTCTTT. Translating it yields CASSPSGGAFF.